What follows are 13 T cell receptor beta chains derived from one specimen sequenced in a study of blood T cell repertoires in COVID-19. Libraries were prepared by immunoSEQ multiplex PCR; TCRdb keeps only in-frame clonotypes and omits some of them. The table lists some 71,000 clones, 84% of them singletons. The sample comprised peripheral blood. The receptors here all came from a woman aged 45-65 years with acute or convalescent COVID-19.

The chain combines TRBV5-1 with TRBJ1-3, with a tentative D call TRBD1 (6 bases). Trimming took off 1 base at V and 0 bases at J, with 11 bases between the two ends. The CDR3 covers 16 residues. The V gene's germline CDR1 is SGHRS and CDR2 YFSETQ. CDR3: CASSLTAGASGNTIYF. In DNA, the CDR3 is TGCGCCAGCAGCTTGACAGCGGGGGCCTCTGGAAACACCATATATTTT.

V is TRBV6-2 or TRBV6-3 and J is TRBJ2-1; 8 nucleotides line up with TRBD2. The CDR3 spans 15 residues. The germline V gene has CDR1 MNHEY and CDR2 SVGEGT. The V and J ends lost 5 bases and 2 bases, in that order; junction bases with no gene match: 5. CDR3: CASSRLAPAYNEQFF. The CDR3 region has the DNA TGTGCCAGCAGTCGACTAGCGCCAGCCTACAATGAGCAGTTCTTC.

The chain recombines TRBV7-2 with TRBJ1-5, with 12 nucleotides matching TRBD1. Germline CDR1 SGHTA, CDR2 FQGNSA. The CDR3 covers 18 residues. Trimming cost V 5 bases and J 6 bases; bases outside gene matches: 14. DNA of the CDR3: TGTGCCAGCAGCCCCACGGGGGTCACGGGACAGGGGGCTCAGCCCCAGCATTTT. Amino acids: CASSPTGVTGQGAQPQHF.

The V gene is TRBV30, the J gene TRBJ1-5; D not certain. The CDR3 has 13 residues. CDR1 GTSNPN and CDR2 SVGIG come from the germline V gene (reference sequence). Between the trimmed V and J ends, which lost 2 bases and 4 bases, there was a span of 9 bases. CDR3 coding DNA: TGTGCCTGGAGTCCGACTGTAAATCAGCCCCAGCATTTT. The encoded protein is CAWSPTVNQPQHF.

A few counts support this clone. The chain couples TRBV5-4 to TRBJ1-2; 9 bases fit TRBD1. Germline CDR1 reads SGHNT; CDR2 reads YYREEE (reference sequence). V lost 4 bases, J lost 8 bases, and 9 bases stayed unmatched. The CDR3 consists of 14 residues. The CDR3 is CASSVRTGEFGYTF. For the CDR3, the DNA is TGTGCCAGCAGCGTGCGGACAGGGGAATTCGGCTACACCTTC.

The J gene is TRBJ2-7, the V gene TRBV30; TRBD1 aligns across 8 bases. V lost 4 bases, J lost 0 bases, and 2 bases stayed unmatched. CDR1 GTSNPN and CDR2 SVGIG come from the germline V gene (reference sequence). This CDR3 region has 13 residues. CDR3 sequence: CAWMQGASYEQYF. The DNA of the CDR3 is TGTGCCTGGATGCAGGGGGCCTCCTACGAGCAGTACTTC.

The DNA of the CDR3 is TGTGCCAGTAGCACCCGGGACTCACAAGAGACCCAGTACTTC. Encoded protein: CASSTRDSQETQYF. The rearrangement joins TRBV19 to TRBJ2-5; tentatively, D is TRBD2 (6 bases). V shed 6 bases and J shed 2 bases, with 13 bases lying between them. There are 14 residues in the CDR3. From germline, CDR1 is LNHDA and CDR2 SQIVND (reference sequence).

The chain is built from TRBV7-3 and TRBJ2-2, with 8 bases fitting TRBD2. The CDR3 contains 14 residues. V dropped 4 bases and J dropped 5; count of bases not matched to a gene: 3. Looked up from germline, CDR1 is SGHTA and CDR2 is FQGTGA. The CDR3 nucleotides read TGTGCCAGCAGCTCCCCGGGAGGGACCGGGGAGCTGTTTTTT. Protein: CASSSPGGTGELFF.

CDR3 in DNA: TGCGCCAGCAGCAGCAGACAGGGCGAGAGGAACACTGAAGCTTTCTTT. As protein: CASSSRQGERNTEAFF. V gene TRBV5-1 combines with J gene TRBJ1-1; 7 bases are shared with TRBD1. This CDR3 has 16 amino acids. Trimming removed 4 bases from V and 1 base from J; junction bases left unmatched: 10. Germline V gene lookup returns CDR1 SGHRS and CDR2 YFSETQ.

The chain employs TRBV18 and TRBJ2-7; TRBD1 matches 9 bases. J lost 0 bases, V lost 2 bases, and 2 bases had no gene match. CDR3 length equals 15 residues. Germline CDR1 is KGHSH and CDR2 is LQKENI. In DNA, the CDR3 is TGTGCCAGCTCACCAACGGGACAGGGCTCCTACGAGCAGTACTTC. Protein product: CASSPTGQGSYEQYF.

The rearrangement joins TRBV4-1 to TRBJ1-3; D is ambiguous. The CDR3 consists of 16 residues. CDR1 and CDR2 from the germline V gene are MGHRA and YSYEKL. V lost 5 bases and J lost 0, with 14 bases in between. CDR3 DNA sequence: TGCGCCAGCAGCTACCTCCAAACGAGCTCTGGAAACACCATATATTTT. Translated: CASSYLQTSSGNTIYF.

The rearrangement joins TRBV27 to TRBJ2-2; the D gene is possibly TRBD2 (6 bases). The germline V gene has CDR1 MNHEY and CDR2 SMNVEV (reference sequence). This CDR3 has 16 amino acids. Trimming removed 3 bases from V and 0 bases from J, with 11 bases in between. CDR3 DNA sequence: TGTGCCAGCAGTTTGAGGGGACTTTCGAACACCGGGGAGCTGTTTTTT. This gives the protein CASSLRGLSNTGELFF.

This rearrangement joins TRBV12-5 to TRBJ2-3; 11 nucleotides line up with TRBD2. This CDR3 comprises 15 residues. Trimming cost V 0 bases and J 9 bases; bases outside gene matches: 5. Germline CDR1 LGHNT, CDR2 FRNRAP. CDR3 nucleotide sequence: TGTGCTAGTGGTTTGGTAGTTAGCGGGGGGGCCACGCAGTATTTT. It codes for CASGLVVSGGATQYF.